These T cell receptor beta chains were read from a single sample in a study of blood T cell repertoires in COVID-19. TCRdb's copy holds only in-frame clones and misses some; the assay was immunoSEQ multiplex PCR. The top ten hold 5.5% to 6.5% of the sample, which has 200,000 to 250,000 clones, roughly 89% seen once. Sample: peripheral blood. The receptors here all came from a man aged 60 to 75 who had recovered from COVID-19. Both conserved end residues are part of each CDR3. The D gene is left open where the match is weak. The size entry is marked missing in some rows and otherwise reads once, few, many or a size class.

NA	TRBV6-5	TRBJ1-2	NA	TGTGCCAGCAGACCTAGGGGGGGCTGGTATGGCTACACCTTC	CASRPRGGWYGYTF
NA	TRBV9	TRBJ2-7	NA	TGTGCCAGCAGCGTAACCGGGAAGACCTACGAGCAGTACTTC	CASSVTGKTYEQYF
NA	TRBV7-3	TRBJ1-2	NA	TGTGCCAGCAGCTTTAACGGCGGATATGGCTACACCTTC	CASSFNGGYGYTF
TRBD1	TRBV19	TRBJ2-5	NA	TGTGCCAGTAGCACGGACAGGGAAGAGACCCAGTACTTC	CASSTDREETQYF
NA	TRBV6-6	TRBJ2-6	NA	TGTGCCAGCAGCCAAGGGGGTTCTGGGGCCAACGTCCTGACTTTC	CASSQGGSGANVLTF
NA	TRBV5-8	TRBJ2-7	NA	TGTGCCAGCGCTAGGGGATTTAGCTCCTACGAGCAGTACTTC	CASARGFSSYEQYF
NA	TRBV18	TRBJ2-2	few	TGTGCCAGCTCCCCTCAGGGGGGAGGCCTCACCGGGGAGCTGTTTTTT	CASSPQGGGLTGELFF
NA	TRBV28	TRBJ1-6	NA	TGTGCCAGCAGTCCCGGGACACTTAATAATTCACCCCTCCACTTT	CASSPGTLNNSPLHF
NA	TRBV2	TRBJ2-7	NA	TGTGCCAGCGTCAGGGCATACGAGCAGTACTTC	CASVRAYEQYF
NA	TRBV6-2/TRBV6-3	TRBJ2-7	once	TGTGCCAGCAGCACCCAACGGGGGAATCCCTACGAGCAGTACTTC	CASSTQRGNPYEQYF
TRBD2	TRBV12-5	TRBJ2-3	NA	TGTGCTAGTGGTTTTACTTTAGCGGGGGGCACAGATACGCAGTATTTT	CASGFTLAGGTDTQYF
NA	TRBV5-4	TRBJ1-1	NA	TGTGCCAGCAGCCTCGTTTCCGGGAACTTGAACACTGAAGCTTTCTTT	CASSLVSGNLNTEAFF
TRBD1	TRBV19	TRBJ1-5	NA	TGTGCCAGTAGTTCCAGGGACAGGTACAATCAGCCCCAGCATTTT	CASSSRDRYNQPQHF
NA	TRBV29-1	TRBJ1-2	NA	TGCAGCGTTTATGACCCGGGGGAGGCTAACTATGGCTACACCTTC	CSVYDPGEANYGYTF
NA	TRBV21-1	TRBJ1-4	NA	TGTGCCAGCAGCCTAGGCGGGGACAGGGGCGCCCGTGGGGAAAAACTGTTTTTT	CASSLGGDRGARGEKLFF
NA	TRBV27	TRBJ2-3	few	TGTGCCAGCAGTCCTCGGGGGATTAGCACAGATACGCAGTATTTT	CASSPRGISTDTQYF
TRBD2	TRBV12-3/TRBV12-4	TRBJ2-7	NA	TGTGCCAGCAGTCAGGGAGGGGACGAGCAGTACTTC	CASSQGGDEQYF
NA	TRBV5-1	TRBJ1-1	once	TGCGCCAGCAGCTTGTGGGGGGATCTTGAAGCTTTCTTT	CASSLWGDLEAFF
NA	TRBV25-1	TRBJ2-5	NA	TGTGCCAGCAGTGAACCCCTGCGCGAGACCCAGTACTTC	CASSEPLRETQYF
NA	TRBV19	TRBJ1-1	NA	TGTGCCAGTAGAGGGACTGCGAACACTGAAGCTTTCTTT	CASRGTANTEAFF
TRBD2	TRBV9	TRBJ2-5	NA	TGTGCCAGCAGCGTAGGGACTAGCGGGGGGGAGACCCAGTACTTC	CASSVGTSGGETQYF
TRBD1	TRBV14	TRBJ1-1	NA	TGTGCCAGCAGCCAAGAAACCAGGGGGCAAACTGAAGCTTTCTTT	CASSQETRGQTEAFF
NA	TRBV12-1	TRBJ1-4	once	TGTGCCAGCAGCTGCAGGGGGCGACTGTTTTTT	CASSCRGRLFF
TRBD2	TRBV28	TRBJ2-7	NA	TGTGCCAGCAGTATTCTAGCGGGGTCCTCCTACGAGCAGTACTTC	CASSILAGSSYEQYF
TRBD2	TRBV28	TRBJ2-7	once	TGTGCCACCACCAGCGGGAACAAACGGGATGAGCAGTACTTC	CATTSGNKRDEQYF
NA	TRBV12-3/TRBV12-4	TRBJ1-1	NA	TGTGCCATCAGGGACAATTTGAACACTGAAGCTTTCTTT	CAIRDNLNTEAFF
NA	TRBV9	TRBJ1-1	NA	TGTGCCAGCAGCGTAGACCCCCCCGGGGTGAACACTGAAGCTTTCTTT	CASSVDPPGVNTEAFF
NA	TRBV7-6	TRBJ2-2	NA	TGTGCCAGCAGCTTAGCCACAGGGAACACCGGGGAGCTGTTTTTT	CASSLATGNTGELFF